This T cell receptor beta chain was recovered during a study of blood T cell repertoires in COVID-19. Study information: PBMCs, B-cell-depleted T cells, or T cells provided the cDNA or gDNA that made up the material.

The Seattle site enrolled patients during active infection and followed them longitudinally. This clone was observed once. This CDR3 has 13 residues. The germline gives CDR1 GTSNPN, CDR2 SVGIG (reference sequence). V lost 2 bases, J lost 6 bases, and 14 bases lay in between. The authors' processing: For nucleated cells, counts were estimated from reference gene primer amplification. Some clones are missing from TCRdb's copy, which holds only in-frame ones; the method was immunoSEQ multiplex PCR. V, J and clone size derive from that table, while D and trimming were established from the DNA sequence. The sample contains approximately 290,000 clones, about 85% of which appear only once.

Sequencing used peripheral blood. This TCR was sampled from a human donor with COVID-19, enrolled during active disease. The donor label of this sample is uncertain. This chain uses TRBV30 with TRBJ2-7; D is unresolved. Written as DNA, the CDR3 is TGTGCCTGGAGTATGGTAGCTAGGTCCGAGCAGTACTTC. Its protein product is CAWSMVARSEQYF.